This T cell receptor beta chain was observed in a study of T cell clonotyping in hematopoietic cell transplantation. Germline CDR1 MGHDK, CDR2 SYGVNS. The CDR3 extends over 16 amino acids. V lost 0 bases, J lost 3 bases, and 15 bases lay in between. Study-wide results and limits: Without cell sorting, CD4 versus CD8 contributions remain unresolved. Recipient TCR diversity dropped after transplant; expanded clonotypes rose from day 30 to 180. Graft donor and pretransplant recipient Inverse Simpson Index values predicted broader posttransplant TCR diversity.

Produced via immunoSEQ multiplex PCR; TCRdb's table is partial and in-frame only. The sample holds 35,000 to 45,000 clones; roughly 94% are singletons and the top ten take around 1.5%. Concerning this clone: Its antigen remains unknown.

As for time point: recipient sample about 28 days before transplant, after cytoreduction. The source is a man aged 35 to 55 with chronic myeloid leukemia. Some clones in this sample may be carry-over from other donors' samples. Specimen: peripheral blood mononuclear cells, collected before stem cell transplant. The chain links TRBV25-1 to TRBJ2-7; D tentatively reads TRBD1 or TRBD2 (5 bases each). Written as DNA, the CDR3 is TGTGCCAGCAGTGAATATCCCAGGGACGAGATCTACGAGCAGTACTTC. This codes for CASSEYPRDEIYEQYF.